This passage covers 2 T cell receptor beta chains from one sample sequenced in a study of metastatic and nonmetastatic thyroid tumors. TCRdb re-called the PCR reads via MiXCR. The repertoire holds around 22,000 clones, with less than 45% as singletons. No patient received treatment before thyroid surgery. The sequenced material came from blood. The receptors stem from a male donor with papillary thyroid cancer or a benign thyroid nodule (not recorded which). Some clones in this sample may be carry-over from other donors' samples.

The chain recombines TRBV5-1 with TRBJ2-7; the D gene is possibly TRBD1 (6 bases). The V end was cut by 5 bases, the J end by 3 bases, with 18 bases between. The CDR3 is 15 residues long. CDR1 SGHRS and CDR2 YFSETQ come from the germline V gene. The CDR3 DNA is TGCGCCAGCAGGCCAATGGGGACATACTACTACGAGCAGTACTTC. As protein: CASRPMGTYYYEQYF.

There are many counts of this clone. This rearrangement joins TRBV30 to TRBJ2-7; weak D call: TRBD2 (6 bases). The CDR3 extends over 14 amino acids. V gave up 0 bases and J gave up 2 bases, with 11 bases separating them. Looked up from germline, CDR1 is GTSNPN and CDR2 is SVGIG (reference sequence). The CDR3 DNA reads TGTGCCTGGAGTGTACGGGGGAGTGCCTACGAGCAGTACTTC. This sequence encodes CAWSVRGSAYEQYF.